The present TCR beta chain was sequenced within a study of blood T cell repertoires in COVID-19. About the research overall: From T cells, B-cell-depleted T cells, or PBMCs came the material, which was cDNA or gDNA.

This clone was picked up a small number of times. In the original processing: Amplified reference gene primers provided the basis for estimating nucleated cell counts. The method was immunoSEQ multiplex PCR; TCRdb's version includes in-frame clones alone and lacks a portion of them. V, J and clone size reflect that table, while D and trimming were determined from the DNA. Here the sample spans 150,000 or so clones, almost 70% being singletons. The CDR3 totals 14 residues. Trimming took 8 bases from V and 8 from J; bases not matched to a gene: 10. CDR1 is MNHEY and CDR2 is SVGAGI in the germline V gene.

This chain connects TRBV6-5 to TRBJ2-1, with TRBD1 identical over 9 bases. Material: peripheral blood. This TCR came from a woman aged 70-85 years with acute or convalescent COVID-19. The CDR3 reads CASENRGRAYEQFF. CDR3 bases: TGTGCCAGCGAAAACAGGGGGCGCGCGTATGAGCAGTTCTTC.